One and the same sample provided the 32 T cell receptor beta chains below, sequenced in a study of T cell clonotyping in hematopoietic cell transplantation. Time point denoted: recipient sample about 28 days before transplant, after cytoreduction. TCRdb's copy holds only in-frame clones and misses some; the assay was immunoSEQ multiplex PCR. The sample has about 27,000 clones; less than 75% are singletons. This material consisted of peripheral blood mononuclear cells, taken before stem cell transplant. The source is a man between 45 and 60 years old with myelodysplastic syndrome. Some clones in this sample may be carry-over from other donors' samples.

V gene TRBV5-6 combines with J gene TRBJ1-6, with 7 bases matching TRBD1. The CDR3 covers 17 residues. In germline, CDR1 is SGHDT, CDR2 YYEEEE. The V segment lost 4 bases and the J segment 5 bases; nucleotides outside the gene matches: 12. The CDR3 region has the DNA TGTGCCAGCAGCCATAGGTGGCCTGGGACAGATAATTCACCCCTCCACTTT. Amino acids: CASSHRWPGTDNSPLHF.

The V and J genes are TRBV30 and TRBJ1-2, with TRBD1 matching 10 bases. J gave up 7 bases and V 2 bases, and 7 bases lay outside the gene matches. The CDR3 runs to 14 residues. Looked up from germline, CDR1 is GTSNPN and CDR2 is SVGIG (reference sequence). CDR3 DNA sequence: TGTGCCTGGAGTCGACAGGGGGCGACGGCTGGCTACACCTTC. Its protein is CAWSRQGATAGYTF. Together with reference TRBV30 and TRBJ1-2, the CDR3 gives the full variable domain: SQTIHQWPATLVQPVGSPLSLECTVEGTSNPNLYWYRQAAGRGLQLLFYSVGIGQISSEVPQNLSASRPQDRQFILSSKKLLLSDSGFYLCAWSRQGATAGYTFGSGTRLTVV.

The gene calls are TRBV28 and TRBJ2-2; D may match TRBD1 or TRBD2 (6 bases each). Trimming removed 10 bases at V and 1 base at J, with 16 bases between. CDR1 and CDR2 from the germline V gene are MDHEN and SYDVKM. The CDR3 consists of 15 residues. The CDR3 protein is CATRGGGRNTGELFF. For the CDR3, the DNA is TGTGCCACCAGGGGTGGGGGGCGGAACACCGGGGAGCTGTTTTTT.

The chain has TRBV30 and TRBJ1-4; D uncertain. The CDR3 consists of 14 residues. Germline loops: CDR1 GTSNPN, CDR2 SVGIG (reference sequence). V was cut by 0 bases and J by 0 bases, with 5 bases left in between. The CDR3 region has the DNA TGTGCCTGGAGTGTACACCCAACTAATGAAAAACTGTTTTTT. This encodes CAWSVHPTNEKLFF.

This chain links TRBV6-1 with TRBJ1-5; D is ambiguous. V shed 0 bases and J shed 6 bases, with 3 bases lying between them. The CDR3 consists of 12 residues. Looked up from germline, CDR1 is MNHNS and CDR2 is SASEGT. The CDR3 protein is CASSEAIQPQHF. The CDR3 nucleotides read TGTGCCAGCAGTGAAGCAATTCAGCCCCAGCATTTT.

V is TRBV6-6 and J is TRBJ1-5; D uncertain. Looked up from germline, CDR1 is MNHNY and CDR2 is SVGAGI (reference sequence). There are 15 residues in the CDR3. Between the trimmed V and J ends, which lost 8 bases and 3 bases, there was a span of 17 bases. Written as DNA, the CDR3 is TGTGCCAGCGGTGGCGGGTACGGAAACAATCAGCCCCAGCATTTT. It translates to CASGGGYGNNQPQHF.

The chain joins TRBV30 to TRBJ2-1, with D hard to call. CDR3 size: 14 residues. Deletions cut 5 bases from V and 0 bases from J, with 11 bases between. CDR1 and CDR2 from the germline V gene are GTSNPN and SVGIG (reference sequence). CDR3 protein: CAWRSLSSYNEQFF. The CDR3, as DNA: TGTGCCTGGCGAAGTTTAAGCTCCTACAATGAGCAGTTCTTC.

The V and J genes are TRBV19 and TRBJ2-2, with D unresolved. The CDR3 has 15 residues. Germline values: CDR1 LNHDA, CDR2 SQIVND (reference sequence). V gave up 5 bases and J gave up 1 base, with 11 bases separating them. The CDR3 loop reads CASSSGRKNTGELFF. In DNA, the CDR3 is TGTGCCAGTAGTTCAGGACGGAAGAACACCGGGGAGCTGTTTTTT.

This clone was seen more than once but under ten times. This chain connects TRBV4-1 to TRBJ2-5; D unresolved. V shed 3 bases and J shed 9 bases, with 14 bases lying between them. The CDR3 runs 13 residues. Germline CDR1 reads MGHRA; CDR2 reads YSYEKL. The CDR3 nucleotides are TGCGCCAGCAGCCATACAGCCTCGGAGTCCCAGTACTTC. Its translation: CASSHTASESQYF.

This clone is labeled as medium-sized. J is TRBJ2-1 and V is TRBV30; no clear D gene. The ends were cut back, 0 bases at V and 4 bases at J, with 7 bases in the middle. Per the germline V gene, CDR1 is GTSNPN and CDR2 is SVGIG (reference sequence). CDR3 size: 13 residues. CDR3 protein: CAWSVGRYNEQFF. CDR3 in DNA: TGTGCCTGGAGTGTCGGCAGGTACAATGAGCAGTTCTTC.

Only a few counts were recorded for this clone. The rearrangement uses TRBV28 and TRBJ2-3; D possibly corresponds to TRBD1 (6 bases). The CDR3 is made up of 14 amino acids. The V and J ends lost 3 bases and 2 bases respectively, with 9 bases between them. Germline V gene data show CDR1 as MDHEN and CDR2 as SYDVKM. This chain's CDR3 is CASSLDSTTDTQYF. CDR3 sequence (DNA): TGTGCCAGCAGTTTGGACAGTACCACAGATACGCAGTATTTT.

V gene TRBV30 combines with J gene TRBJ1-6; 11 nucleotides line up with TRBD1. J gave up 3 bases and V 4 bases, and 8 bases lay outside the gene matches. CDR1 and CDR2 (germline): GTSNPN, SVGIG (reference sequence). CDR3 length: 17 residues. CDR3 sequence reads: CAWISGTGGFYNSPLHF. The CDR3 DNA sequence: TGTGCCTGGATTTCAGGGACAGGGGGATTCTATAATTCACCCCTCCACTTT.

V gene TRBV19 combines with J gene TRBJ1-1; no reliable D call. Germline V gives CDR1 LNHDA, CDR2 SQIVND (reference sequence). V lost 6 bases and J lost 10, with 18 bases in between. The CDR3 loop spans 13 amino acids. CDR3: CASSPLDGRSAFF. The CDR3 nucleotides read TGTGCCAGTAGCCCCCTCGACGGCCGGTCAGCTTTCTTT.

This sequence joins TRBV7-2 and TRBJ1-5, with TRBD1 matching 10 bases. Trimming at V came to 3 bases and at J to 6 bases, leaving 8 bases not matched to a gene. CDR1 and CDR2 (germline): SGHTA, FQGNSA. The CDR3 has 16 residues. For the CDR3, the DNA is TGTGCCAGCAGCTTGACAGGGGGCGCTTTCTCTCAGCCCCAGCATTTT. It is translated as CASSLTGGAFSQPQHF.

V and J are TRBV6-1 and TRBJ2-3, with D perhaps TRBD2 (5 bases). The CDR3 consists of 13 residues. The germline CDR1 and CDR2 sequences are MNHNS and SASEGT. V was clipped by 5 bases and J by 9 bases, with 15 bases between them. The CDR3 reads CASSPAGQDTQYF. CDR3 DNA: TGTGCCAGCAGTCCTGCGGGCCAAGACACGCAGTATTTT.

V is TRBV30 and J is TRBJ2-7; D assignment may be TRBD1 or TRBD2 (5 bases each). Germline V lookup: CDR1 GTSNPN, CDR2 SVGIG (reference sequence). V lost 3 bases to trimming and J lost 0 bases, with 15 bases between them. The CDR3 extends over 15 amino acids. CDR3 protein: CAWSGTVLSSYEQYF. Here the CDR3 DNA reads TGTGCCTGGAGCGGGACCGTCCTGAGCTCCTACGAGCAGTACTTC. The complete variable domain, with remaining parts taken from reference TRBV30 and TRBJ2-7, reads SQTIHQWPATLVQPVGSPLSLECTVEGTSNPNLYWYRQAAGRGLQLLFYSVGIGQISSEVPQNLSASRPQDRQFILSSKKLLLSDSGFYLCAWSGTVLSSYEQYFGPGTRLTVT.

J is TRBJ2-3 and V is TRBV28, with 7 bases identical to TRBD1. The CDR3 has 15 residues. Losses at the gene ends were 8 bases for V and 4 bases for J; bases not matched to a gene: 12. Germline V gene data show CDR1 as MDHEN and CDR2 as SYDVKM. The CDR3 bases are TGTGCCAGCGTGGGGAACAGGGGAGACGCAGATACGCAGTATTTT. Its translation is CASVGNRGDADTQYF.

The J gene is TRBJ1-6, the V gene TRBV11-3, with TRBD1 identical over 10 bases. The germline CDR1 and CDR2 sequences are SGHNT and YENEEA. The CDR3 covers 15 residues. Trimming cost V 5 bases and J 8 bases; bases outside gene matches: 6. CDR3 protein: CASSTGQGEDSPLHF. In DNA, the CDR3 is TGTGCCAGCAGCACCGGACAGGGGGAGGATTCACCCCTCCACTTT.

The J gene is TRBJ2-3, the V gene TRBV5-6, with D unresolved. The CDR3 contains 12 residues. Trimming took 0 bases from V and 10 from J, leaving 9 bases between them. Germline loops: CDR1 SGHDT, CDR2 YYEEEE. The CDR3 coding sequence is TGTGCCAGCAGCTTGGCGAAGATCGCGCAGTATTTT. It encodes CASSLAKIAQYF.

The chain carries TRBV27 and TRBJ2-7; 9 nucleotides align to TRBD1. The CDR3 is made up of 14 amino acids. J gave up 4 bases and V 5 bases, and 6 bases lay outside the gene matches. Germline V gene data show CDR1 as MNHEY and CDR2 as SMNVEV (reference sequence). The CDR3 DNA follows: TGTGCCAGCAGTCCCGGGACAGGGTGGTACGAGCAGTACTTC. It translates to CASSPGTGWYEQYF.

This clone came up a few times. CDR3 loop: CASSPPGQETQYF. The CDR3 DNA follows: TGTGCCAGTAGTCCCCCAGGACAAGAGACCCAGTACTTC. The chain joins TRBV19 to TRBJ2-5; no reliable D call. V shed 5 bases and J shed 2 bases, with 9 bases lying between them. CDR1 and CDR2 from the germline V gene are LNHDA and SQIVND (reference sequence). The CDR3 extends over 13 amino acids.

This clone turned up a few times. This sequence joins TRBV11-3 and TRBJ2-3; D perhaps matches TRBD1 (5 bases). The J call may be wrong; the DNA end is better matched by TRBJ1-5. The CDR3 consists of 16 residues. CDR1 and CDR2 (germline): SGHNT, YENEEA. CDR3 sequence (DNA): TGTGCCAGCAGCGCCCTGAAGGATCGGGGCACAGATACGCAGCATTTT. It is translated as CASSALKDRGTDTQHF.

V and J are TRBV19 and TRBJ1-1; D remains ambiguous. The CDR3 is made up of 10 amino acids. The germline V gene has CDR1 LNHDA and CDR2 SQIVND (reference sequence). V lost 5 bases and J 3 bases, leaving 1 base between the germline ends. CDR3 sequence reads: CASSHTEAFF. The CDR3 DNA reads TGTGCCAGTAGTCACACTGAAGCTTTCTTT.

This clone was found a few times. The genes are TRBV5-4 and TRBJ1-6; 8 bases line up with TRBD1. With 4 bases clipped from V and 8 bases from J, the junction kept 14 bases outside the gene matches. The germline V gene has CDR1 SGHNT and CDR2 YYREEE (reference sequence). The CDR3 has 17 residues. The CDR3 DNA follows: TGTGCCAGCAGCATTTACCATGGACAGGGTCACTATTCACCCCTCCACTTT. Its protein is CASSIYHGQGHYSPLHF.

The CDR3 reads CASSSSGLTGELFF. CDR3 coding DNA: TGTGCCAGCAGCTCCTCGGGTCTAACCGGGGAGCTGTTTTTT. This chain uses TRBV11-3 with TRBJ2-2, with D unresolved. CDR1 SGHNT and CDR2 YENEEA come from the germline V gene. The CDR3 totals 14 residues. V was shortened by 4 bases and J by 5 bases, with 11 bases between the two germline ends.

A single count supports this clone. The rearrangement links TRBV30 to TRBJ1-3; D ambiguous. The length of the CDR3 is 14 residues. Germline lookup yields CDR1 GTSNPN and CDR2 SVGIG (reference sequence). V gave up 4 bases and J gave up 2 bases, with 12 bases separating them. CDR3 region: CAWKKVGAGNTIYF. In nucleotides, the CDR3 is TGTGCCTGGAAAAAGGTGGGAGCTGGAAACACCATATATTTT.

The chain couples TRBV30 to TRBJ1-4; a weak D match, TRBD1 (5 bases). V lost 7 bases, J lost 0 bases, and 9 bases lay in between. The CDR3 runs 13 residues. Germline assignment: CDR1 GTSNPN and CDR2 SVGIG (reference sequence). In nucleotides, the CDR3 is TGTGCCTCCACGGGGGCAACTAATGAAAAACTGTTTTTT. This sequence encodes CASTGATNEKLFF.

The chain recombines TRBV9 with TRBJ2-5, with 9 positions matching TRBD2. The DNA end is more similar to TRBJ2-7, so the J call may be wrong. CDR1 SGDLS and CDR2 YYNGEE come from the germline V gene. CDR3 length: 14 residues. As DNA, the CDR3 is TGTGCCAGCAGCGAGAGCGGGGGGCGCTACGAGCAGTACTTC. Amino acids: CASSESGGRYEQYF.

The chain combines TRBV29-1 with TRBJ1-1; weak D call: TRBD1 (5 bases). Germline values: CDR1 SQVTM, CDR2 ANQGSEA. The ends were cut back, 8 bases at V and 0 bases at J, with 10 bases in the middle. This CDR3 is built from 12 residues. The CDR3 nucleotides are TGCAGCTCGGGACGGCTGAACACTGAAGCTTTCTTT. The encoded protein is CSSGRLNTEAFF.

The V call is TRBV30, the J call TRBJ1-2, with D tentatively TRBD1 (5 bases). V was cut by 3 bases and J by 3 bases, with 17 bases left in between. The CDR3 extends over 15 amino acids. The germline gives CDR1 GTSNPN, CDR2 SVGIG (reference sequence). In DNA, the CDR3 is TGTGCCTGGAGCCTGGGGGGGGAGGGATACTATGGCTACACCTTC. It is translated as CAWSLGGEGYYGYTF.

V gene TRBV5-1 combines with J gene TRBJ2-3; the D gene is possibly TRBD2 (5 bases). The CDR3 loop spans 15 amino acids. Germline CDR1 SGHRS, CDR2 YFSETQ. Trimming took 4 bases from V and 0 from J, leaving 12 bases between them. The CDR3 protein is CASSRTETSTDTQYF. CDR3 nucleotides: TGCGCCAGCAGCCGGACTGAGACTAGCACAGATACGCAGTATTTT.

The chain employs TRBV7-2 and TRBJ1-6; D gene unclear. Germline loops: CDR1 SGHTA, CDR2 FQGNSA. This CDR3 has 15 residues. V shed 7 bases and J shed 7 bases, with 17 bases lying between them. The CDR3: CASNDLERSNSPLHF. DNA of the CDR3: TGTGCCAGCAACGATCTAGAACGATCGAATTCACCCCTCCACTTT.